The entry below gives a single T cell receptor beta chain sequence along with its context. As processed by the authors: Reference gene primer amplification gave estimated nucleated cell counts. This table comes from immunoSEQ multiplex PCR, and its TCRdb copy is limited to in-frame clones, with some not included. The DNA was the basis for D and trimming; V, J and clone size are from that table. The data hold 35,000 to 50,000 clones, with 69% observed a single time. These data are taken from a study of blood T cell repertoires in COVID-19. Turning to the study itself: Specimens from acute and convalescent COVID-19 originated in the United States, Italy and Spain. PBMCs, B-cell-depleted T cells, or T cells provided the cDNA or gDNA that made up the material.

Germline loops: CDR1 LGHDT, CDR2 YNNKEL (reference sequence). CDR3 size: 14 residues. Trimming removed 1 base at V and 3 bases at J, with 9 bases between. Sequencing was performed on peripheral blood. This TCR was recovered from a man at least 80 years old with acute or convalescent COVID-19. This chain connects TRBV3-1 (or the pseudogene TRBV3-2) to TRBJ1-1, with a tentative D call TRBD1 (6 bases). The CDR3 here is CASSQGQGHTEAFF. The CDR3 DNA is TGTGCCAGCAGCCAAGGGCAGGGGCACACTGAAGCTTTCTTT.